Listed here is a single T cell receptor (beta chain). The data belong to a study of T cell changes during pregnancy in multiple sclerosis. Some clones are missing from TCRdb's copy, which holds only in-frame ones; the method was immunoSEQ multiplex PCR. The repertoire has 54,000 or so clones, approximately 92% of them found once; the top ten carry roughly 0.35%. This TCR came from a female donor with multiple sclerosis, enrolled in a pregnancy study. Sequencing was performed on CD4+ T cells from peripheral blood mononuclear cells, taken before pregnancy.

This chain's CDR3 is CATSQRQVAEAFF. The CDR3, as DNA: TGTGCCACCAGTCAAAGACAGGTAGCTGAAGCTTTCTTT. The chain has TRBV15 and TRBJ1-1, with D possibly TRBD1 on 6 matching bases. The CDR3 extends over 13 amino acids. The germline V gene encodes CDR1 LNHNV and CDR2 YYDKDF (reference sequence). Trimming took off 6 bases at V and 6 bases at J, with 14 bases between the two ends.